A single sample is the source of the 14 T cell receptor beta chains below, sequenced in a study of shared clonotypes between healthy human individuals. Naive CD8 cells were CD45RO-negative, positively selected for CCR7, excluding terminally differentiated effector memory CD45RA+ cells. Profiling relied on immunoSEQ multiplex PCR, and the TCRdb table lists in-frame clones only, not all of them. Here the sample spans hundreds of thousands of clones, 92% being singletons. The sample consisted of naive CD8+ T cells sorted from blood. The receptors originated from a man aged 30-40 years in good health.

The chain uses TRBV2 and TRBJ2-7; D could derive from TRBD1 or TRBD2 (6 bases each). CDR1 and CDR2 from the germline V gene are SNHLY and FYNNEI. V lost 8 bases, J lost 6 bases, and 14 bases lay in between. There are 12 residues in the CDR3. This CDR3 is CASGGLAVEQYF. Here the CDR3 DNA reads TGTGCCAGCGGGGGGCTAGCTGTCGAGCAGTACTTC.

The chain employs TRBV4-1 and TRBJ1-1; D perhaps matches TRBD1 (6 bases). V gave up 2 bases and J gave up 1 base, with 11 bases separating them. The germline V gene has CDR1 MGHRA and CDR2 YSYEKL. This CDR3 region has 15 residues. CDR3 sequence (DNA): TGCGCCAGCAGCCAACCGCCGGGGGCGAACACTGAAGCTTTCTTT. This sequence encodes CASSQPPGANTEAFF.

This chain links TRBV5-5 with TRBJ1-4; the match to TRBD1 covers 8 bases. Trimming removed 0 bases from V and 10 bases from J; junction bases left unmatched: 11. The CDR3 has 16 residues. The germline V gene has CDR1 SGHKS and CDR2 YYEKEE (reference sequence). The CDR3 region is CASSLEMGTGGPKLFF. The CDR3 nucleotides are TGTGCCAGCAGCTTGGAAATGGGGACAGGAGGGCCAAAACTGTTTTTT.

The chain recombines TRBV4-3 with TRBJ2-3; D call uncertain. The germline V gene has CDR1 LGHNA and CDR2 YSLEER. Trimming stripped 0 bases from V and 2 bases from J, with 9 bases between. The CDR3 loop spans 15 amino acids. CDR3 sequence reads: CASSQDSEYTDTQYF. CDR3 sequence (DNA): TGCGCCAGCAGCCAAGACTCTGAGTACACAGATACGCAGTATTTT.

This chain uses TRBV9 with TRBJ1-2, with D possibly TRBD1 on 5 matching bases. CDR1 SGDLS and CDR2 YYNGEE come from the germline V gene. The CDR3 covers 14 residues. V was shortened by 3 bases and J by 6 bases, with 15 bases between the two germline ends. For the CDR3, the DNA is TGTGCCAGCAGCGGACAGTCTCAAAGGAATGGCTACACCTTC. This codes for CASSGQSQRNGYTF.

The table lists this clone with a count of one. Additional DNA sequences in this sample encode the identical CDR3. CDR3 sequence: CASSPGLAGTYNEQFF. The CDR3 nucleotides are TGTGCCAGCAGTCCGGGACTAGCGGGCACCTACAATGAGCAGTTCTTC. The chain carries TRBV27 and TRBJ2-1; 12 bases align to TRBD2. Germline assignment: CDR1 MNHEY and CDR2 SMNVEV (reference sequence). This CDR3 region has 16 residues. The V segment lost 5 bases and the J segment 2 bases; nucleotides outside the gene matches: 4.

CDR3 bases: TGCAGCGTTGTACCCTTGTTACTAGCGGGATTGGAGACCCAGTACTTC. Its protein product is CSVVPLLLAGLETQYF. The chain employs TRBV29-1 and TRBJ2-5; 10 nucleotides match TRBD2. The CDR3 is 16 residues long. The ends lost 4 bases at V and 5 bases at J; junction bases unmatched: 13. Looked up from germline, CDR1 is SQVTM and CDR2 is ANQGSEA.

The chain couples TRBV6-1 to TRBJ2-1; 10 positions agree with TRBD2. Trimming removed 2 bases from V and 5 bases from J; junction bases left unmatched: 9. The germline CDR1 and CDR2 sequences are MNHNS and SASEGT. The CDR3 loop spans 17 amino acids. This CDR3 reads CASSELGRGLADNEQFF. The CDR3 DNA is TGTGCCAGCAGTGAACTAGGGCGAGGACTAGCGGACAATGAGCAGTTCTTC.

The chain couples TRBV6-5 to TRBJ1-1; 8 nucleotides line up with TRBD1. Germline trimming cut 5 bases from V and 1 base from J; bases unmatched to any gene: 6. This CDR3 is built from 15 residues. Germline CDR1 MNHEY, CDR2 SVGAGI. The DNA for the CDR3 is TGTGCCAGCAGTACCGGGACAGGCGAGAACACTGAAGCTTTCTTT. It encodes CASSTGTGENTEAFF.

The V and J genes are TRBV5-4 and TRBJ2-7; no reliable D call. The length of the CDR3 is 13 residues. Looked up from germline, CDR1 is SGHNT and CDR2 is YYREEE (reference sequence). V lost 0 bases and J 5 bases, leaving 9 bases between the germline ends. The CDR3 spells CASSLASPDEQYF. The CDR3 DNA is TGTGCCAGCAGCTTGGCCTCCCCTGACGAGCAGTACTTC.

As concerns this clone: This sample also contains other DNA sequences that code for the same CDR3. This sequence joins TRBV7-9 and TRBJ2-1; a possible D gene is TRBD2 (5 bases). V lost 5 bases, J lost 0 bases, and 11 bases lay in between. CDR3 length equals 15 residues. The V gene's germline CDR1 is SEHNR and CDR2 FQNEAQ (reference sequence). The CDR3 is CASSPPGVSYNEQFF. The CDR3 DNA follows: TGTGCCAGCAGCCCCCCCGGGGTCTCCTACAATGAGCAGTTCTTC.

The rearrangement joins TRBV27 to TRBJ2-1; D is perhaps TRBD2 (6 bases). The V end was cut by 5 bases, the J end by 5 bases, with 10 bases between. Germline V CDR1 and CDR2: MNHEY, SMNVEV (reference sequence). The CDR3 consists of 13 residues. Here the CDR3 reads CASSSAGNNEQFF. CDR3 DNA: TGTGCCAGCAGTAGCGCGGGAAACAATGAGCAGTTCTTC.

The chain is built from TRBV27 and TRBJ2-1; no clear D. The V end lost 5 bases, the J end lost 5 bases, and 13 bases lay between the germline ends. The germline gives CDR1 MNHEY, CDR2 SMNVEV (reference sequence). This CDR3 region has 14 residues. The CDR3 spells CASSATRSDNEQFF. The DNA of the CDR3 is TGTGCCAGCAGTGCTACTCGGTCAGACAATGAGCAGTTCTTC.

This chain uses TRBV18 with TRBJ2-1, with unresolved D. Germline V CDR1 and CDR2: KGHSH, LQKENI. Trimming stripped 7 bases from V and 7 bases from J, with 14 bases between. The CDR3 sequence is 13 residues long. The CDR3 DNA sequence: TGTGCCAGCTATTCAGGAGTGGCTAATGAGCAGTTCTTC. Translated, it gives CASYSGVANEQFF.